Here is one T cell receptor (beta chain) with its context. The source of the sample is a study of blood T cell repertoires in COVID-19. In the study overall: The United States, Italy and Spain were the sources of the acute and convalescent COVID-19 samples. Sample material is recorded as cDNA or gDNA derived from T cells, B-cell-depleted T cells, or PBMCs.

The CDR3 runs 14 residues. V shed 8 bases, J shed 1 base, and the junction held 6 bases outside the gene matches. Germline assignment: CDR1 ENHRY and CDR2 SYGVKD. Here immunoSEQ multiplex PCR was the method, and the copy in TCRdb shows in-frame clones only, minus some. The sample consists of a few hundred thousand clones, roughly nine tenths of them appearing once. Sequences were obtained from peripheral blood. This rearrangement joins TRBV10-3 to TRBJ1-1; 8 bases match TRBD1. The TCR sequence derives from a man younger than 35 who had recovered from COVID-19. The CDR3 loop is CAIQTDRANTEAFF. For the CDR3, the DNA is TGTGCCATCCAGACGGACAGGGCGAACACTGAAGCTTTCTTT.